Following are 28 T cell receptor beta chains from one sample sequenced in a study of shared T cell receptors in the human thymus. Some clones are missing from TCRdb's copy, which holds only in-frame ones; the method was immunoSEQ multiplex PCR. The sample holds hundreds of thousands of clones, approximately 87% seen once. This same sample was also part of a study on human thymus T cells.

The specimen was thymocytes. All receptors come from a boy in the first two years of life with a congenital heart defect.

This chain uses TRBV7-9 with TRBJ2-3; 8 bases are a match to TRBD2. Germline V gene data show CDR1 as SEHNR and CDR2 as FQNEAQ (reference sequence). The CDR3 has 16 amino acids. The junction had 11 bases not matched to a gene; V was cut back by 4 bases and J by 5 bases. CDR3 in DNA: TGTGCCAGCAGCTCTATCGGGCGGGAGGAGGAAGATACGCAGTATTTT. This encodes CASSSIGREEEDTQYF.

This clone has a handful of counts. A junction boundary mismatches the germline segment, possibly from a read error. Other DNA sequences in this specimen translate into the identical CDR3. The V gene is TRBV18, the J gene TRBJ1-6; D is undetermined. Germline CDR1 reads KGHSH; CDR2 reads LQKENI. The length of the CDR3 is 14 residues. CDR3 DNA sequence: TGTGCCAGCTCACACGGGAAACCGAATTCCCCCCTCCACTTT. It codes for CASSHGKPNSPLHF. Complete variable domain (other parts from reference TRBV18 and TRBJ1-6): NAGVMQNPRHLVRRRGQEARLRCSPMKGHSHVYWYRQLPEEGLKFMVYLQKENIIDESGMPKERFSAEFPKEGPSILRIQQVVRGDSAAYFCASSHGKPNSPLHFGNGTRLTVT.

The chain carries TRBV29-1 and TRBJ2-5, with no clear D. Trimming shortened V by 1 base and J by 5 bases, and 8 bases separated the two germline ends. Germline V CDR1 and CDR2: SQVTM, ANQGSEA. The CDR3 extends over 12 amino acids. The CDR3 bases are TGCAGCGTTGAAGGAGGTTATGAGACCCAGTACTTC. This encodes CSVEGGYETQYF.

This rearrangement joins TRBV7-2 to TRBJ1-5, with D tentatively TRBD1 (6 bases). Deletions cut 1 base from V and 6 bases from J, with 19 bases between. CDR1 and CDR2 from the germline V gene are SGHTA and FQGNSA. The CDR3 consists of 17 residues. CDR3 region: CASSLVWKGQSAQPQHF. Written as DNA, the CDR3 is TGTGCCAGCAGCTTAGTATGGAAAGGACAGTCGGCTCAGCCCCAGCATTTT. Full variable domain (rest looked up from reference TRBV7-2 and TRBJ1-5): GAGVSQSPSNKVTEKGKDVELRCDPISGHTALYWYRQSLGQGLEFLIYFQGNSAPDKSGLPSDRFSAERTGGSVSTLTIQRTQQEDSAVYLCASSLVWKGQSAQPQHFGDGTRLSIL.

Only a few counts were recorded for this clone. The rearrangement links TRBV4-3 to TRBJ1-6; D gene ambiguous. The CDR3 contains 16 residues. Germline V CDR1 and CDR2: LGHNA, YSLEER. Trimming removed 3 bases at V and 3 bases at J, with 12 bases between. DNA for the CDR3: TGCGCCAGCAGCCACATGAGACTCGACTATAATTCACCCCTCCACTTT. This codes for CASSHMRLDYNSPLHF.

The rearrangement joins TRBV2 to TRBJ1-2; no definite D call. V was pared by 2 bases and J by 4 bases, with 8 bases between. This CDR3 contains 13 residues. Germline V lookup: CDR1 SNHLY, CDR2 FYNNEI. Here the CDR3 reads CASSEKRTYGYTF. Written as DNA, the CDR3 is TGTGCCAGCAGTGAAAAGCGAACCTATGGCTACACCTTC.

The chain recombines TRBV4-1 with TRBJ1-1, with 10 nucleotides matching TRBD1. Germline V lookup: CDR1 MGHRA, CDR2 YSYEKL. This CDR3 contains 17 residues. Germline trimming cut 2 bases from V and 1 base from J; bases unmatched to any gene: 7. This CDR3 is CASSQPGTGVGNTEAFF. The CDR3 DNA is TGCGCCAGCAGCCAACCCGGGACAGGGGTCGGGAACACTGAAGCTTTCTTT.

This clone was recorded only once. This chain joins TRBV5-6 and TRBJ2-5; D gene ambiguous. Trimming took off 4 bases at V and 3 bases at J, with 28 bases between the two ends. The CDR3 is 19 amino acids. In germline, CDR1 is SGHDT, CDR2 YYEEEE. The CDR3 bases are TGTGCCAGCAGCCGCAGCCCATCAACCTCGTGGGCTACCGAAGAGACCCAGTACTTC. Encoded protein: CASSRSPSTSWATEETQYF.

The V gene is TRBV7-9, the J gene TRBJ1-5; tentative D call: TRBD1 (5 bases). The length of the CDR3 is 16 residues. The V and J ends lost 2 bases and 1 base respectively, with 12 bases between them. Germline loops: CDR1 SEHNR, CDR2 FQNEAQ (reference sequence). CDR3 coding DNA: TGTGCCAGCAGCTTACCATCAGGGAGGAGCAATCAGCCCCAGCATTTT. Its translation: CASSLPSGRSNQPQHF.

The chain carries TRBV5-5 and TRBJ2-3, with 14 positions matching TRBD2. CDR1 is SGHKS, CDR2 YYEKEE, per germline (reference sequence). V trimming: 0 bases; J trimming: 0 bases; junction bases outside the gene matches: 6. The CDR3 runs to 19 residues. The CDR3, as DNA: TGTGCCAGCAGCTTGGGACTAGCGGGGGGGCAAACTAGCACAGATACGCAGTATTTT. This codes for CASSLGLAGGQTSTDTQYF.

This sequence joins TRBV11-2 and TRBJ2-7, with TRBD1 identical over 9 bases. V was pared by 4 bases and J by 4 bases, with 8 bases of the junction left unmatched. This CDR3 has 15 residues. Germline V lookup: CDR1 SGHAT, CDR2 FQNNGV. The CDR3 DNA sequence: TGTGCCAGCAGCTCCCCGGGACAGGGAAGGTACGAGCAGTACTTC. Its translation: CASSSPGQGRYEQYF.

This chain connects TRBV27 to TRBJ2-7, with D tentatively TRBD1 (7 bases). CDR3 size: 15 residues. Between the trimmed V and J ends, which lost 3 bases and 6 bases, there was a span of 18 bases. Germline V CDR1 and CDR2: MNHEY, SMNVEV (reference sequence). CDR3 sequence (DNA): TGTGCCAGCAGTTTTCGACAGGGCCGGGGGAGCGAGCAGTACTTC. Protein sequence: CASSFRQGRGSEQYF.

CDR3 bases: TGCGCCAGCAGCCAAGATGTGGGACTAGGAGCCTACAATGAGCAGTTCTTC. Protein: CASSQDVGLGAYNEQFF. V usage is TRBV4-3 and J usage is TRBJ2-1, with 8 bases lining up with TRBD2. Germline CDR1 is LGHNA and CDR2 is YSLEER. There are 17 residues in the CDR3. Trimming removed 0 bases from V and 2 bases from J; junction bases left unmatched: 6.

The genes are TRBV19 and TRBJ2-5, with 8 bases lining up with TRBD2. This CDR3 spans 15 amino acids. The J segment lost 3 bases and the V segment lost 5 bases, leaving 8 bases of the junction unmatched. Germline CDR1 is LNHDA and CDR2 is SQIVND (reference sequence). This CDR3 reads CASSLRGGVEETQYF. In DNA form, the CDR3 reads TGTGCCAGTAGTCTCCGGGGGGGTGTGGAAGAGACCCAGTACTTC.

CDR3 DNA: TGCGCCAGCAGCCCACCTTTTCTAGGGGACAATGAGCAGTTCTTC. Translating it yields CASSPPFLGDNEQFF. This chain uses TRBV5-1 with TRBJ2-1, with D possibly being TRBD1 (5 bases). The V end lost 4 bases, the J end lost 5 bases, and 16 bases lay between the germline ends. The CDR3 totals 15 residues. Per the germline V gene, CDR1 is SGHRS and CDR2 is YFSETQ.

In its sample, this clone was seen a few times. CDR3 DNA sequence: TGTGCCAGCAGTGAACCGGGCGGGAGCACAGATACGCAGTATTTT. Translating it yields CASSEPGGSTDTQYF. The V and J genes are TRBV2 and TRBJ2-3, with a tentative D call TRBD2 (5 bases). CDR1 and CDR2 (germline): SNHLY, FYNNEI. The CDR3 is 15 residues long. Trimming stripped 2 bases from V and 0 bases from J, with 9 bases between.

The V gene is TRBV27, the J gene TRBJ2-7; 13 bases fit TRBD2. The junction had 10 bases not matched to a gene; V was cut back by 5 bases and J by 3 bases. The CDR3 runs to 17 residues. Germline assignment: CDR1 MNHEY and CDR2 SMNVEV (reference sequence). In nucleotides, the CDR3 is TGTGCCAGCAGTCCTACTCGACTAGCGGGAGGTTTCTACGAGCAGTACTTC. This sequence encodes CASSPTRLAGGFYEQYF.

This chain links TRBV30 with TRBJ1-1, with TRBD1 as a possible D gene (5 bases). Trimming removed 3 bases from V and 1 base from J, with 12 bases in between. CDR3 size: 14 residues. Per germline, CDR1 GTSNPN and CDR2 SVGIG (reference sequence). The CDR3 reads CAWRGGHTNTEAFF. CDR3 nucleotide sequence: TGTGCCTGGAGAGGTGGACATACGAACACTGAAGCTTTCTTT.

V usage is TRBV27 and J usage is TRBJ2-7; 8 positions match TRBD1. CDR1 and CDR2 (germline): MNHEY, SMNVEV (reference sequence). This CDR3 spans 15 amino acids. V gave up 6 bases and J gave up 3 bases; unmatched junction bases: 10. The CDR3 DNA sequence: TGTGCCAGCAGAAGCCGGGACAGGCCTCTCTACGAGCAGTACTTC. Its protein is CASRSRDRPLYEQYF.

The chain carries TRBV4-2 and TRBJ2-5, with TRBD2 matching 10 bases. CDR1 is LGHNA, CDR2 YNFKEQ, per germline. CDR3 size: 18 residues. Trimming removed 1 base from V and 1 base from J; junction bases left unmatched: 9. CDR3 nucleotides: TGTGCCAGCAGCCAAGCCCCCTCAGCGGGGGGGATCCAAGAGACCCAGTACTTC. Protein sequence: CASSQAPSAGGIQETQYF.

In its sample, this clone was seen once. V is TRBV4-1 and J is TRBJ2-7; 7 bases are a match to TRBD2. Germline V gene lookup returns CDR1 MGHRA and CDR2 YSYEKL. The trim removed 0 bases at V and 3 bases at J, leaving 8 bases unmatched. The CDR3 is made up of 16 amino acids. The CDR3 DNA reads TGCGCCAGCAGCCAAGATAAAACTAGCGCGAACTACGAGCAGTACTTC. Protein product: CASSQDKTSANYEQYF.

CDR3 amino acids: CASSLATGDAGETQYF. Written as DNA, the CDR3 is TGCGCCAGCAGCTTGGCAACAGGGGATGCGGGAGAGACCCAGTACTTC. The rearrangement links TRBV5-1 to TRBJ2-5; 7 bases are a match to TRBD1. The germline CDR1 and CDR2 sequences are SGHRS and YFSETQ. CDR3 size: 16 residues. Trimming at V came to 0 bases and at J to 4 bases, leaving 9 bases not matched to a gene.

The chain links TRBV7-9 to TRBJ2-1, with D unclear. Trimming took off 1 base at V and 10 bases at J, with 23 bases between the two ends. This CDR3 contains 17 residues. The germline gives CDR1 SEHNR, CDR2 FQNEAQ (reference sequence). CDR3 loop: CASSLGVWSLAMEEQFF. For the CDR3, the DNA is TGTGCCAGCAGCTTAGGGGTATGGTCACTGGCGATGGAGGAGCAGTTCTTC.

This sequence joins TRBV19 and TRBJ1-2, with TRBD1 matching 9 bases. V lost 6 bases, J lost 6 bases, and 8 bases stayed unmatched. Germline V gives CDR1 LNHDA, CDR2 SQIVND (reference sequence). The CDR3 totals 14 residues. The DNA of the CDR3 is TGTGCCAGTAGCCAAGCGGGACAGGGACATGGCTACACCTTC. This codes for CASSQAGQGHGYTF.

A remark on this clone: One junction end does not reproduce the germline sequence, and a read error may be involved. V usage is TRBV28 and J usage is TRBJ2-5; D gene uncertain. Germline CDR1 MDHEN, CDR2 SYDVKM. The CDR3 sequence is 13 residues long. DNA for the CDR3: TGTGCCAGCACCCTAGAAGGTCAAGAGACCCAGCACTTC. Amino acid sequence: CASTLEGQETQHF.

With respect to this clone: This same CDR3 is encoded by further DNA sequences in the sample. V is TRBV4-3 and J is TRBJ1-4, with D possibly being TRBD1 (5 bases). This CDR3 is 15 amino acids long. V lost 0 bases, J lost 2 bases, and 7 bases lay in between. Per the germline V gene, CDR1 is LGHNA and CDR2 is YSLEER. CDR3 DNA: TGCGCCAGCAGCCAAGATCGGGGGACTAATGAAAAACTGTTTTTT. Translation: CASSQDRGTNEKLFF.

The V gene is TRBV10-1, the J gene TRBJ2-5; TRBD2 matches 10 bases. The V and J ends lost 2 bases and 5 bases, in that order; junction bases with no gene match: 14. The length of the CDR3 is 18 residues. Per the germline V gene, CDR1 is WNHNN and CDR2 is SYGVQD (reference sequence). The CDR3 DNA reads TGCGCCAGCAGTGAGAGCGCCAGCGGGAGGGTAAATGGGGAGACCCAGTACTTC. Translation gives CASSESASGRVNGETQYF.

Remarks on this clone: Additional DNA sequences in this sample encode the identical CDR3. The chain combines TRBV25-1 with TRBJ1-1; possible D gene TRBD1, 5 bases. V shed 2 bases and J shed 4 bases, with 8 bases lying between them. CDR1 MGHDK and CDR2 SYGVNS come from the germline V gene. The CDR3 consists of 13 residues. The CDR3 protein is CASSEGGGTEAFF. The CDR3 nucleotides are TGTGCCAGCAGTGAAGGGGGGGGCACTGAAGCTTTCTTT.